Listed here is a single T cell receptor beta chain. Repertoires were generated with immunoSEQ multiplex PCR, while TCRdb's copy carries only in-frame clones and drops some. The sample lists approximately 350,000 clones, around 82% occurring once. Germline CDR1 and CDR2: SGDLS and YYNGEE. The CDR3 length is 16 residues. Trimming cost V 3 bases and J 4 bases, with 19 bases left between them. The data were taken from a study of Ad26.COV2.S vaccination and SARS-CoV-2 variants. Treatment reported: around 19 received Ad26.COV2.S at low or high dose, single or two shots; roughly five received placebo; per-sample allocation not given. Each sample was drawn 63 days after the first injection (of vaccine or placebo).

The clonotype was recovered from a person between 18 and 59 years old who received the Ad26.COV2.S COVID-19 vaccine or a placebo. This sample comprised peripheral blood, obtained in a trial of Ad26.COV2.S vaccine versus placebo. This chain uses TRBV9 with TRBJ1-2, with unresolved D. The CDR3 region has the DNA TGTGCCAGCAGCGGTCTCAACAGTTTTAATTTCTATGGCTACACCTTC. It translates to CASSGLNSFNFYGYTF.